This T cell receptor (beta chain) appears in the sequencing data of a study of human T cells and chemical hapten exposure. TCRdb reanalysed the RACE reads using MiXCR and keeps one entry per CDR3 protein. The sample has around 99,000 distinct CDR3 sequences, approximately 13% seen once. Regarding time point: patch test 1, 2 weeks after DPC sensitization. Treatment: therapeutic diphenylcyclopropenone sensitization with weekly scalp DPC. Deletions cut 10 bases from V and 2 bases from J, with 9 bases between. This CDR3 spans 11 amino acids. From germline, CDR1 is MDHEN and CDR2 SYDVKM. Sequencing used whole blood, obtained in connection with sensitization to the hapten diphenylcyclopropenone (DPC). The chain links TRBV28 to TRBJ2-7; TRBD2 is a possible D gene (5 bases). The origin of this receptor is a woman aged 40-49 years with alopecia areata. Some clones in this sample may be carry-over from other donors' samples. CDR3 sequence reads: CATDGAYEQYF. In DNA form, the CDR3 reads TGTGCCACCGACGGGGCCTACGAGCAGTACTTC.